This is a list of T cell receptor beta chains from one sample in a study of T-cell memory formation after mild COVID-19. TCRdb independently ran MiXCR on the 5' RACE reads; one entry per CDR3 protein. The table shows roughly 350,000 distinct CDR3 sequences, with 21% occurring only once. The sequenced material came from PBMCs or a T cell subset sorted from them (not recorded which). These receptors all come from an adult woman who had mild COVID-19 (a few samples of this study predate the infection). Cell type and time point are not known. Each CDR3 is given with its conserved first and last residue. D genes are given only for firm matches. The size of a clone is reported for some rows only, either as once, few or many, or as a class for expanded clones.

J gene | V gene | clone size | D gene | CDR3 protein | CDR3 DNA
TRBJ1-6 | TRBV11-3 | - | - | CASSSSGLRTLHF | TGTGCCAGCAGCTCGTCCGGACTTCGGACCCTCCACTTT
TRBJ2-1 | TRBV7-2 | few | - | CASSLVGLPYNEQFF | TGTGCCAGCAGCTTAGTTGGACTACCTTACAATGAGCAGTTCTTC
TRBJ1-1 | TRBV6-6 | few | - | CASSWRGGTEAFF | TGTGCCAGCAGTTGGAGGGGGGGGACTGAAGCTTTCTTT
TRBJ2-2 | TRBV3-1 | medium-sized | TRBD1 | CASSPRTGDTGELFF | TGTGCCAGCAGCCCCCGGACAGGGGACACCGGGGAGCTGTTTTTT
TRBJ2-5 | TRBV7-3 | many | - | CASSPSSVETQYF | TGTGCCAGCAGCCCCTCGAGCGTGGAGACCCAGTACTTC
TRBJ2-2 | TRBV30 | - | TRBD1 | CALPGQGLPGELFF | TGTGCCTTACCGGGACAGGGCTTGCCCGGGGAGCTGTTTTTT
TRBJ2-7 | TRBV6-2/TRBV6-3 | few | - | CASRRDGPYEQYF | TGTGCCAGCAGGAGGGACGGTCCCTACGAGCAGTACTTC
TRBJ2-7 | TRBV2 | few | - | CASSEIGGMSSYEQYF | TGTGCCAGCAGTGAAATTGGCGGGATGAGCTCCTACGAGCAGTACTTC
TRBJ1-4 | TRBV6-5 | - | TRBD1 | CASRRNRGTNNEKLFF | TGTGCCAGCAGACGTAACAGGGGGACTAATAATGAAAAACTGTTTTTT
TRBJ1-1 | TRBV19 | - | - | CASSILVNTEAFF | TGTGCCAGTAGTATTCTGGTTAACACTGAAGCTTTCTTT
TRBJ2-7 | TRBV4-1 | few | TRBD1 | CASSQPSGQGFYEQYF | TGCGCCAGCAGCCAACCTTCCGGACAGGGGTTCTACGAGCAGTACTTC
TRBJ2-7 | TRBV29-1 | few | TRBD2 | CSVEVLREEFGTYEQYF | TGCAGCGTTGAAGTCTTGCGGGAGGAATTCGGAACCTACGAGCAGTACTTC
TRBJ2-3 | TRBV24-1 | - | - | CATMSGRTDTQYF | TGTGCCACCATGTCGGGAAGGACAGATACGCAGTATTTT
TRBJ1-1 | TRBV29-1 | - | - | CSGGPGHSNTEAFF | TGCAGCGGTGGGCCGGGACACTCGAACACTGAAGCTTTCTTT
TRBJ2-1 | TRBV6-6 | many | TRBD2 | CASSFLAANEQFF | TGTGCCAGCAGTTTCCTAGCGGCGAATGAGCAGTTCTTC
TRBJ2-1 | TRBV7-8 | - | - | CASSLVAHNNEQFF | TGTGCCAGCAGCTTAGTTGCGCATAACAATGAGCAGTTCTTC
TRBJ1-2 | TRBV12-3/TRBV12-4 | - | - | CASSLAGVHYGYTF | TGTGCCAGCAGTTTAGCGGGGGTACACTATGGCTACACCTTC
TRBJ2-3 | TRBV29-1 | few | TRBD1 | CSVDRETDTQYF | TGCAGCGTGGACAGGGAAACAGATACGCAGTATTTT
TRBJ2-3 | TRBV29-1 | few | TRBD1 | CSVGYRGADTQYF | TGCAGCGTCGGGTACAGGGGCGCAGATACGCAGTATTTT
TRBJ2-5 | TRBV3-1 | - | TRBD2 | CASSRKLAGGRETQYF | TGTGCCAGCAGCCGAAAACTAGCGGGGGGTCGAGAGACCCAGTACTTC
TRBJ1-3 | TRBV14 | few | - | CASSRRDRSGNTIYF | TGTGCCAGCAGCCGGCGGGATCGCTCTGGAAACACCATATATTTT
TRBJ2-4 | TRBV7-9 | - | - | CASSLLDMKNIQYF | TGTGCCAGCAGCTTATTGGATATGAAAAACATTCAGTACTTC
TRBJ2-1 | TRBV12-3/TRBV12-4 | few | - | CASSLEDAGRTNEQFF | TGTGCCAGCAGTTTAGAAGATGCAGGGCGGACCAATGAGCAGTTCTTC
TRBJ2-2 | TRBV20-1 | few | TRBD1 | CSASRTGMNTGELFF | TGCAGTGCTAGTAGGACAGGAATGAACACCGGGGAGCTGTTTTTT
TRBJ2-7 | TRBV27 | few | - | CASSLSRGRRGVFHEQYF | TGTGCCAGCAGTTTATCCCGAGGACGGCGCGGGGTCTTCCACGAGCAGTACTTC
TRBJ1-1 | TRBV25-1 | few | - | CASSRPGISEAFF | TGTGCCAGCAGTCGTCCGGGGATATCTGAAGCTTTCTTT
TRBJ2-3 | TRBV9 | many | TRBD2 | CASSVTRGGDTQYF | TGTGCCAGCAGCGTAACCCGGGGGGGAGATACGCAGTATTTT
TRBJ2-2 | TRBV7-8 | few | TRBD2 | CASSIYSGLAGVGTGELFF | TGTGCCAGCAGCATCTATTCGGGACTAGCGGGAGTTGGAACCGGGGAGCTGTTTTTT
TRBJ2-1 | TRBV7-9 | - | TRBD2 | CASSSSGRAPFNEQFF | TGTGCCAGCAGCTCTAGCGGGAGGGCTCCCTTCAATGAGCAGTTCTTC
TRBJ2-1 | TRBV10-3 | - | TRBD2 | CAISGPYTSGRPNEQFF | TGTGCCATCAGTGGGCCCTATACTAGCGGGAGACCCAATGAGCAGTTCTTC
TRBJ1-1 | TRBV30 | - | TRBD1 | CAWSVGQGLMNTEAFF | TGTGCCTGGAGTGTAGGACAGGGCCTCATGAACACTGAAGCTTTCTTT
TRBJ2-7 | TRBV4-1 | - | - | CASSYRLGSYEQYF | TGCGCCAGCAGCTATAGACTAGGCTCCTACGAGCAGTACTTC
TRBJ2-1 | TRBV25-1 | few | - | CASSEGGRGSYNEQFF | TGTGCCAGCAGTGAAGGGGGACGGGGCTCCTACAATGAGCAGTTCTTC
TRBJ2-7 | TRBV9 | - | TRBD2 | CASSESGRAAEQYF | TGTGCCAGCAGCGAGAGCGGGAGGGCCGCCGAGCAGTACTTC
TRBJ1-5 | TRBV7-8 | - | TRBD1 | CASSTAGGSNQPQHF | TGTGCCAGCAGTACCGCAGGGGGGAGCAATCAGCCCCAGCATTTT
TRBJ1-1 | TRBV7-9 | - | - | CASSSQNTEAFF | TGTGCCAGCAGCTCACAAAACACTGAAGCTTTCTTT
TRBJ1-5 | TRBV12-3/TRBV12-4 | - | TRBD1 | CASSSVTGRGDQPQHF | TGTGCCAGCAGTTCCGTGACAGGGAGAGGAGATCAGCCCCAGCATTTT
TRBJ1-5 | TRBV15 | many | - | CATSIGGDRNQPQHF | TGTGCCACCAGCATAGGAGGGGACCGCAATCAGCCCCAGCATTTT